This T cell receptor beta chain was sequenced during a study of T cell responses to AZD1222 COVID-19 vaccine. Clones were sequenced by immunoSEQ multiplex PCR, and TCRdb holds only the in-frame ones, with some missing. Of roughly 150,000 clones listed, roughly nine tenths are singletons. Study conclusions and caveats: White British donors predominated, females outnumbered males, and clonal diversity was possibly underestimated. CD4 TCRs linked to vaccination spanned spike, dominating at 160-218 and 743-854.

On this clone: Antigen: not known.

The V and J ends lost 1 base and 2 bases respectively, with 9 bases between them. Germline loops: CDR1 LGHDT, CDR2 YNNKEL (reference sequence). The CDR3 totals 15 residues. The clonotype comes from an adult who received the AZD1222 COVID-19 vaccine. The sequences come from peripheral blood, collected 28 days after the second AZD1222 dose. V and J are TRBV3-1 (or the pseudogene TRBV3-2) and TRBJ2-1, with no clear D. CDR3 bases: TGTGCCAGCAGCCAAGCTCCACCAACCTACAATGAGCAGTTCTTC. Encoded protein: CASSQAPPTYNEQFF.